One sample yielded the 18 T cell receptor beta chains listed below, sequenced in a study of CD8 T cells in ankylosing spondylitis. Via MiXCR, TCRdb re-called the 5' RACE reads, giving one row per CDR3 protein. The data contain around 250,000 distinct CDR3 sequences, over 30% of them seen just once; the ten biggest clones take up around 4.2%. The sequencing input was blood, either unsorted or a sorted T cell fraction (not recorded which). These receptors all come from a male donor with ankylosing spondylitis or in good health (not recorded which).

J is TRBJ2-2 and V is TRBV12-3 or TRBV12-4; tentatively, D is TRBD2 (7 bases). V was pared by 8 bases and J by 4 bases, with 11 bases between. CDR3 size: 13 residues. CDR3 residues: CASGGGGTGELFF. The CDR3 coding sequence is TGTGCCAGCGGGGGGGGCGGCACCGGGGAGCTGTTTTTT.

This clonotype was recorded a few times. The V and J genes are TRBV7-8 and TRBJ2-3, with 7 bases aligning to TRBD2. This CDR3 contains 16 residues. Trimming at V came to 4 bases and at J to 2 bases, leaving 9 bases not matched to a gene. The germline gives CDR1 SGHVS, CDR2 FQNEAQ. The CDR3 DNA sequence: TGTGCCAGCAGCTCATACGGACTAGAAGTCACAGATACGCAGTATTTT. This encodes CASSSYGLEVTDTQYF. The full variable domain, its missing parts supplied by reference TRBV7-8 and TRBJ2-3, is GAGVSQSPRYKVAKRGQDVALRCDPISGHVSLFWYQQALGQGPEFLTYFQNEAQLDKSGLPSDRFFAERPEGSVSTLKIQRTQQEDSAVYLCASSSYGLEVTDTQYFGPGTRLTVL.

This chain links TRBV12-3 or TRBV12-4 with TRBJ2-1, with D unresolved. V gave up 7 bases and J gave up 0 bases, with 13 bases separating them. The CDR3 spans 15 residues. The CDR3 sequence is CASNLGLGSYNEQFF. CDR3 bases: TGTGCCAGCAACTTGGGTCTTGGCTCCTACAATGAGCAGTTCTTC.

V and J are TRBV5-1 and TRBJ2-7; tentatively, D is TRBD1 (6 bases). The CDR3 is made up of 16 amino acids. Germline V gene lookup returns CDR1 SGHRS and CDR2 YFSETQ. Trimming removed 3 bases at V and 4 bases at J, with 20 bases between. CDR3 sequence: CASSSFPQGEEYEQYF. The DNA for the CDR3 is TGCGCCAGCAGCTCCTTTCCACAGGGAGAAGAGTACGAGCAGTACTTC.

The V and J genes are TRBV20-1 and TRBJ2-3; 8 bases fit TRBD1. CDR3 length: 16 residues. The germline V gene encodes CDR1 DFQATT and CDR2 SNEGSKA (reference sequence). V was pared by 0 bases and J by 3 bases, with 8 bases of the junction left unmatched. The chain's CDR3 is CSARDLTGDATDTQYF. DNA of the CDR3: TGCAGTGCTAGAGATCTGACAGGGGATGCAACAGATACGCAGTATTTT.

This sequence joins TRBV29-1 and TRBJ2-7, with a weak D call TRBD2 (6 bases). Trimming took off 7 bases at V and 3 bases at J, with 16 bases between the two ends. This CDR3 is 13 amino acids long. The V gene's germline CDR1 is SQVTM and CDR2 ANQGSEA. This CDR3 is CSALLRGFYEQYF. In DNA form, the CDR3 reads TGCAGCGCCCTCTTGCGGGGTTTCTACGAGCAGTACTTC.

J is TRBJ2-1 and V is TRBV11-2; 10 bases match TRBD2. Germline loops: CDR1 SGHAT, CDR2 FQNNGV. CDR3 size: 13 residues. J lost 5 bases, V lost 6 bases, and 1 base had no gene match. CDR3: CASRGLADNEQFF. The CDR3 DNA reads as TGTGCCAGCAGAGGACTAGCGGACAATGAGCAGTTCTTC. The variable domain in full, with the rest retrieved from reference TRBV11-2 and TRBJ2-1, is EAGVAQSPRYKIIEKRQSVAFWCNPISGHATLYWYQQILGQGPKLLIQFQNNGVVDDSQLPKDRFSAERLKGVDSTLKIQPAKLEDSAVYLCASRGLADNEQFFGPGTRLTVL.

V usage is TRBV3-1 and J usage is TRBJ2-5; D is ambiguous. V was trimmed by 0 bases and J by 2 bases, leaving 4 bases between them. Germline V gene data show CDR1 as LGHDT and CDR2 as YNNKEL (reference sequence). The CDR3 consists of 13 residues. The CDR3 sequence: CASSQDQQETQYF. CDR3 sequence (DNA): TGTGCCAGCAGCCAAGATCAACAAGAGACCCAGTACTTC.

V usage is TRBV20-1 and J usage is TRBJ2-7, with D perhaps TRBD1 (5 bases). The ends were cut back, 6 bases at V and 5 bases at J, with 11 bases in the middle. Germline values: CDR1 DFQATT, CDR2 SNEGSKA (reference sequence). This CDR3 has 11 amino acids. This CDR3 is CSASLGDEQYF. CDR3 coding DNA: TGCAGTGCCAGCCTAGGGGACGAGCAGTACTTC.

The chain uses TRBV12-3 or TRBV12-4 and TRBJ1-3, with 8 bases lining up with TRBD1. There are 14 residues in the CDR3. After removal of 6 bases from V and 2 bases from J, the junction contained 3 bases not matched to a gene. CDR3 protein: CASSPGQAGNTIYF. DNA of the CDR3: TGTGCCAGCAGCCCGGGACAGGCTGGAAACACCATATATTTT.

The V call is TRBV20-1, the J call TRBJ2-1; 8 bases fit TRBD2. V gave up 0 bases and J gave up 4 bases; unmatched junction bases: 8. Germline V lookup: CDR1 DFQATT, CDR2 SNEGSKA (reference sequence). The CDR3 length is 16 residues. The CDR3 loop reads CSARDQRAGDYNEQFF. Written as DNA, the CDR3 is TGCAGTGCTAGAGATCAGCGAGCGGGGGATTACAATGAGCAGTTCTTC.

This clonotype was observed a few times. Here the CDR3 DNA reads TGCGCCAGCAGTGAGTGGCTATCAGGGGATACGCAGTATTTT. As protein: CASSEWLSGDTQYF. The J gene is TRBJ2-3, the V gene TRBV10-2; possibly TRBD1 for D (5 bases). Trimming removed 1 base at V and 6 bases at J, with 11 bases between. This CDR3 region has 14 residues. CDR1 WSHSY and CDR2 SAAADI come from the germline V gene.

The chain uses TRBV20-1 and TRBJ2-1; 9 positions agree with TRBD2. This CDR3 region has 14 residues. Germline CDR1 is DFQATT and CDR2 is SNEGSKA (reference sequence). V was pared by 5 bases and J by 0 bases, with 2 bases of the junction left unmatched. The DNA for the CDR3 is TGCAGTGCTCTAGCGGGGCTCTCCTACAATGAGCAGTTCTTC. Protein product: CSALAGLSYNEQFF.

V gene TRBV12-3 or TRBV12-4 combines with J gene TRBJ1-2; no clear D. The V and J ends lost 2 bases and 5 bases respectively, with 9 bases between them. CDR3 length: 13 residues. CDR3 DNA: TGTGCCAGCAGTTTATCTACGGGGTATGGCTACACCTTC. Protein sequence: CASSLSTGYGYTF.

CDR3 DNA sequence: TGTGCCTGGACCCAGGGTTCTGGTACGCAGTATTTT. Encoded protein: CAWTQGSGTQYF. The V call is TRBV30, the J call TRBJ2-3; possible D gene TRBD1, 5 bases. V lost 4 bases and J lost 8, with 13 bases in between. The CDR3 has 12 residues. Germline CDR1 and CDR2: GTSNPN and SVGIG (reference sequence).

This chain connects TRBV12-3 or TRBV12-4 to TRBJ2-3; 8 positions match TRBD2. There are 15 residues in the CDR3. V shed 2 bases and J 6 bases; nucleotides not matched to a gene: 7. The CDR3, as DNA: TGTGCCAGCAGTTTATACGGGGGGGCACTGGATACGCAGTATTTT. Its translation is CASSLYGGALDTQYF.

This clonotype occurred a few times. V gene TRBV20-1 combines with J gene TRBJ2-3; 12 bases fit TRBD2. The CDR3 consists of 16 residues. V was clipped by 8 bases and J by 2 bases; unmatched bases: 11. Germline V gene lookup returns CDR1 DFQATT and CDR2 SNEGSKA (reference sequence). The CDR3 is CSCHLAGGPVTDTQYF. The CDR3, as DNA: TGCAGTTGTCACCTAGCGGGGGGGCCGGTCACAGATACGCAGTATTTT.

This chain connects TRBV7-6 to TRBJ1-2; the match to TRBD1 covers 8 bases. This CDR3 region has 14 residues. J lost 5 bases, V lost 5 bases, and 7 bases had no gene match. CDR1 is SGHVS, CDR2 FNYEAQ, per germline. In DNA, the CDR3 is TGTGCCAGCAGCGCCGGACAGGGAGGGTATGGCTACACCTTC. As protein: CASSAGQGGYGYTF.